This entry features one T cell receptor beta chain sequence. The data were taken from a study of cytomegalovirus exposure and HLA in healthy donors. This CDR3 region has 18 residues. CDR1 and CDR2 from the germline V gene are SEHNR and FQNEAQ (reference sequence). V was trimmed by 5 bases and J by 1 base, leaving 23 bases between them. A multiplex PCR was run with 60 Vbeta primers and 13 Jbeta primers. Clones were read by immunoSEQ multiplex PCR, and TCRdb kept only the in-frame ones, dropping some. The sample lists some 130,000 clones, over 60% occurring once. This rearrangement joins TRBV7-9 to TRBJ1-2; a weak D match, TRBD1 (5 bases). Sequencing was carried out using PBMCs. The clonotype comes from a human donor in good health. The CDR3 sequence is CASSPHFRGSPINYGYTF. Here the CDR3 DNA reads TGTGCCAGCAGCCCCCATTTTAGGGGCAGCCCGATTAACTATGGCTACACCTTC.